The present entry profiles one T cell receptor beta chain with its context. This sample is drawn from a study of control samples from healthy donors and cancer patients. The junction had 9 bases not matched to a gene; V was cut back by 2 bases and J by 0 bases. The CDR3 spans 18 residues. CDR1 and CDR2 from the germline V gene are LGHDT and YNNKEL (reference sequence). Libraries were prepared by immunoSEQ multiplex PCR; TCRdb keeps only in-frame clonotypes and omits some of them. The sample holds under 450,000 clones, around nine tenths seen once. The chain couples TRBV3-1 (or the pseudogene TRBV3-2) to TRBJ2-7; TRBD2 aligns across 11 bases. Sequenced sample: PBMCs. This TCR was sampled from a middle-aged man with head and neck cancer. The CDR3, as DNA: TGTGCCAGCAGCCAACTTTGGGCGACTAGCGGGGCCTCCTACGAGCAGTACTTC. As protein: CASSQLWATSGASYEQYF.